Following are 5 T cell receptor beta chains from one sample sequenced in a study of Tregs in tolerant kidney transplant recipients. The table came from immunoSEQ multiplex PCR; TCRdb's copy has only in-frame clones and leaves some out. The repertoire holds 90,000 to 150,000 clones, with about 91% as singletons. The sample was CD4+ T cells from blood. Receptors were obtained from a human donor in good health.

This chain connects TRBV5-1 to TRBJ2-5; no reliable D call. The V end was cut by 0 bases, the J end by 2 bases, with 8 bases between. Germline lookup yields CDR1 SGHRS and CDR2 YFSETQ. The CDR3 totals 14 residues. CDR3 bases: TGCGCCAGCAGCTTGGTAGCTCTTCAAGAGACCCAGTACTTC. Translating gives CASSLVALQETQYF.

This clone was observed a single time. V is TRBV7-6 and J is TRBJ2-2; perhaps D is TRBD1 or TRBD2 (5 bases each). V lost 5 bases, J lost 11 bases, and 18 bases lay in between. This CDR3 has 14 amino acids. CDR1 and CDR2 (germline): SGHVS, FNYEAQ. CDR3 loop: CASSRGTVGNELFF. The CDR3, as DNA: TGTGCCAGCAGCCGTGGGACGGTCGGGAACGAGCTGTTTTTT.

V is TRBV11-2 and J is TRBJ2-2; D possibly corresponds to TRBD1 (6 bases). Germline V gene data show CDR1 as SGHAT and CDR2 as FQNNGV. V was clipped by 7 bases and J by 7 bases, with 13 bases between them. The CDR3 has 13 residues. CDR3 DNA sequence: TGTGCCAGCACCCAGGGGAGTTTCGGGGAGCTGTTTTTT. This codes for CASTQGSFGELFF.

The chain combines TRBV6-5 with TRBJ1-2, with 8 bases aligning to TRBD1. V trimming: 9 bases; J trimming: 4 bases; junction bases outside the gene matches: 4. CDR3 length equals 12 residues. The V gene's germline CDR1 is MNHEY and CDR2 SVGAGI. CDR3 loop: CASRTGSYGYTF. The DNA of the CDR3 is TGTGCCAGTAGGACAGGGTCCTATGGCTACACCTTC.

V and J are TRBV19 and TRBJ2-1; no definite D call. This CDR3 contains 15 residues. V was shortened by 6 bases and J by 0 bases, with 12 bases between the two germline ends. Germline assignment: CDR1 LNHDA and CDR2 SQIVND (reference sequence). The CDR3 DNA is TGTGCCAGTAGGTCCCGGCCTAACTCCTACAATGAGCAGTTCTTC. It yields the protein CASRSRPNSYNEQFF.